These 30 T cell receptor beta chains came from one sample sequenced in a study of cytomegalovirus exposure and HLA in healthy donors. 13 Jbeta primers and 60 Vbeta primers were used for the PCR. Sequenced by immunoSEQ multiplex PCR; TCRdb stores in-frame clones only, minus some. The table records about 140,000 clones, approximately 91% of them present only once. Source material: PBMCs. The receptors originated from a woman between 40 and 50 years old in good health and CMV-seronegative.

The chain employs TRBV19 and TRBJ2-1; tentative D call: TRBD2 (5 bases). Looked up from germline, CDR1 is LNHDA and CDR2 is SQIVND (reference sequence). Deletions cut 7 bases from V and 0 bases from J, with 10 bases between. This CDR3 has 14 residues. The CDR3: CASTEAASYNEQFF. CDR3 bases: TGTGCCAGTACCGAAGCGGCCTCCTACAATGAGCAGTTCTTC.

This clone has more than one count but fewer than ten. This chain links TRBV7-2 with TRBJ2-3, with D maybe TRBD2 (6 bases). In germline, CDR1 is SGHTA, CDR2 FQGNSA. The CDR3 has 14 amino acids. V shed 5 bases and J shed 0 bases, with 9 bases lying between them. The CDR3 loop is CASSEGTSTDTQYF. CDR3 nucleotide sequence: TGTGCCAGCAGCGAGGGGACTAGCACAGATACGCAGTATTTT.

The rearrangement joins TRBV30 to TRBJ2-2; tentatively, D is TRBD2 (5 bases). Trimming removed 4 bases at V and 0 bases at J, with 9 bases between. This CDR3 contains 14 residues. The germline gives CDR1 GTSNPN, CDR2 SVGIG (reference sequence). This chain's CDR3 is CAWTRAPNTGELFF. The CDR3 DNA reads as TGTGCCTGGACGAGGGCCCCGAACACCGGGGAGCTGTTTTTT.

The rearrangement links TRBV27 to TRBJ2-5; 10 bases fit TRBD2. From germline, CDR1 is MNHEY and CDR2 SMNVEV (reference sequence). V shed 6 bases and J 0 bases; nucleotides not matched to a gene: 4. The CDR3 extends over 15 amino acids. CDR3 protein: CASRGTSANQETQYF. CDR3 DNA sequence: TGTGCCAGCAGGGGGACTAGCGCCAACCAAGAGACCCAGTACTTC.

This sequence joins TRBV12-2 and TRBJ1-4. TRBV12-2 corresponds to a pseudogene. This CDR3 has 17 amino acids. The CDR3 DNA reads TGTGCAAGTCGCTTTATGGGGGGGGGCCCCCCTAATGAAAAACTGTTTTTT. Its translation is CASRFMGGGPPNEKLFF.

The rearrangement uses TRBV5-1 and TRBJ2-7, with TRBD2 as a possible D gene (6 bases). Germline V gives CDR1 SGHRS, CDR2 YFSETQ. This CDR3 region has 14 residues. V lost 7 bases and J lost 0, with 14 bases in between. In DNA form, the CDR3 reads TGCGCCAGCGGCCCTAGCGTTTCCTCCTACGAGCAGTACTTC. Its protein is CASGPSVSSYEQYF.

The chain uses TRBV5-4 and TRBJ2-1, with 7 bases identical to TRBD2. The CDR3 spans 15 residues. The ends lost 0 bases at V and 0 bases at J; junction bases unmatched: 0. Germline CDR1 is SGHNT and CDR2 is YYREEE (reference sequence). The CDR3 reads CASSLGTSSYNEQFF. In DNA form, the CDR3 reads TGTGCCAGCAGCTTGGGGACTAGCTCCTACAATGAGCAGTTCTTC.

This rearrangement joins TRBV25-1 to TRBJ2-7; the match to TRBD2 covers 10 bases. CDR1 and CDR2 (germline): MGHDK, SYGVNS. V gave up 7 bases and J gave up 6 bases; unmatched junction bases: 6. The CDR3 covers 13 residues. CDR3 nucleotide sequence: TGTGCCAGCACAGATAGCGGGAGGATCGAGCAGTACTTC. Translation gives CASTDSGRIEQYF.

The rearrangement uses TRBV4-2 and TRBJ2-1; maybe TRBD2 (5 bases). Trimming shortened V by 1 base and J by 7 bases, and 11 bases separated the two germline ends. Germline-derived CDR1 and CDR2 are LGHNA and YNFKEQ. The CDR3 runs 14 residues. The CDR3: CASSQAVGENEQFF. CDR3 in DNA: TGTGCCAGCAGCCAAGCAGTGGGAGAGAATGAGCAGTTCTTC.

In this sample, this clone turned up a few times. This sequence joins TRBV6-6 and TRBJ2-7; 9 nucleotides agree with TRBD1. V shed 4 bases, J shed 3 bases, and the junction held 1 base outside the gene matches. CDR3 length: 13 residues. The germline CDR1 and CDR2 sequences are MNHNY and SVGAGI (reference sequence). In DNA, the CDR3 is TGTGCCAGCAGTTTGGGACAGGGCTACGAGCAGTACTTC. Protein: CASSLGQGYEQYF.

This clone is a singleton in its sample. The chain links TRBV7-2 to TRBJ1-2, with 8 bases lining up with TRBD1. CDR3 size: 15 residues. V lost 6 bases to trimming and J lost 3 bases; unmatched junction nucleotides: 9. Germline lookup yields CDR1 SGHTA and CDR2 FQGNSA. The CDR3 sequence is CASSLTGGPDYGYTF. CDR3 bases: TGTGCCAGCAGTCTAACAGGGGGACCCGACTATGGCTACACCTTC.

The chain employs TRBV28 and TRBJ2-7; the match to TRBD1 covers 9 bases. J was trimmed by 4 bases and V by 6 bases; bases with no gene match: 7. The length of the CDR3 is 14 residues. Germline V gene data show CDR1 as MDHEN and CDR2 as SYDVKM. The DNA for the CDR3 is TGTGCCAGCAGCTCCGGACAGGGGAAATACGAGCAGTACTTC. It specifies CASSSGQGKYEQYF. Full variable domain (remainder filled in from reference TRBV28 and TRBJ2-7): DVKVTQSSRYLVKRTGEKVFLECVQDMDHENMFWYRQDPGLGLRLIYFSYDVKMKEKGDIPEGYSVSREKKERFSLILESASTNQTSMYLCASSSGQGKYEQYFGPGTRLTVT.

V gene TRBV5-1 combines with J gene TRBJ2-1, with 9 bases identical to TRBD2. V lost 3 bases, J lost 7 bases, and 14 bases stayed unmatched. CDR1 SGHRS and CDR2 YFSETQ come from the germline V gene. CDR3 length: 17 residues. CDR3 DNA sequence: TGCGCCAGCAGCTCCCCCTTAGCGGGAGTCCCCCGAAATGAGCAGTTCTTC. It yields the protein CASSSPLAGVPRNEQFF. The full variable domain, with the rest looked up from reference TRBV5-1 and TRBJ2-1, is KAGVTQTPRYLIKTRGQQVTLSCSPISGHRSVSWYQQTPGQGLQFLFEYFSETQRNKGNFPGRFSGRQFSNSRSEMNVSTLELGDSALYLCASSSPLAGVPRNEQFFGPGTRLTVL.

The rearrangement links TRBV5-4 to TRBJ1-4; 9 nucleotides line up with TRBD1. The CDR3 loop spans 14 amino acids. The V gene's germline CDR1 is SGHNT and CDR2 YYREEE (reference sequence). Trimming took 4 bases from V and 7 from J; bases not matched to a gene: 5. CDR3 residues: CASSRTGVGEKLFF. The DNA for the CDR3 is TGTGCCAGCAGCAGGACAGGGGTTGGTGAAAAACTGTTTTTT.

In DNA, the CDR3 is TGTGCCAGTAGTAAAACCGGGTTCGGGACTGAAGCTTTCTTT. Translation gives CASSKTGFGTEAFF. The rearrangement joins TRBV19 to TRBJ1-1; D is unresolved. V gave up 4 bases and J gave up 5 bases, with 14 bases separating them. The V gene's germline CDR1 is LNHDA and CDR2 SQIVND (reference sequence). This CDR3 is 14 amino acids long.

The rearrangement links TRBV7-9 to TRBJ2-1, with TRBD2 as a possible D gene (5 bases). V was trimmed by 2 bases and J by 6 bases, leaving 17 bases between them. Looked up from germline, CDR1 is SEHNR and CDR2 is FQNEAQ (reference sequence). There are 16 residues in the CDR3. The CDR3 coding sequence is TGTGCCAGCAGCTTACCCGAAGGGAGCGGCCTCAATGAGCAGTTCTTC. Translating it yields CASSLPEGSGLNEQFF.

The chain is built from TRBV5-1 and TRBJ1-2, with D possibly TRBD1 on 5 matching bases. V was trimmed by 2 bases and J by 4 bases, leaving 12 bases between them. The germline CDR1 and CDR2 sequences are SGHRS and YFSETQ. This CDR3 is 14 amino acids long. The CDR3 DNA follows: TGCGCCAGCAGCTTCCGACAGTCGGGCTATGGCTACACCTTC. Encoded protein: CASSFRQSGYGYTF.

The gene calls are TRBV4-1 and TRBJ2-5, with 8 bases that match TRBD1. This CDR3 is built from 14 residues. Germline loops: CDR1 MGHRA, CDR2 YSYEKL. V was clipped by 1 base and J by 4 bases; unmatched bases: 2. The CDR3 bases are TGCGCCAGCAGCCAAGGAGGGACAGGAGAGACCCAGTACTTC. It encodes CASSQGGTGETQYF.

The chain carries TRBV5-4 and TRBJ2-5; 9 bases match TRBD2. The V segment lost 3 bases and the J segment 5 bases; nucleotides outside the gene matches: 8. The CDR3 has 15 amino acids. Germline CDR1 and CDR2: SGHNT and YYREEE (reference sequence). The CDR3 DNA follows: TGTGCCAGCAGCTGGGGTAGCGGGAGTTCGGAGACCCAGTACTTC. It specifies CASSWGSGSSETQYF. The full variable domain, rest sourced from reference TRBV5-4 and TRBJ2-5, is ETGVTQSPTHLIKTRGQQVTLRCSSQSGHNTVSWYQQALGQGPQFIFQYYREEENGRGNFPPRFSGLQFPNYSSELNVNALELDDSALYLCASSWGSGSSETQYFGPGTRLLVL.

The CDR3 reads CASSQVQDLYGYTF. The DNA of the CDR3 is TGCGCCAGCAGCCAAGTTCAGGATCTCTATGGCTACACCTTC. V usage is TRBV4-1 and J usage is TRBJ1-2; D is undetermined. The CDR3 is 14 amino acids. V gave up 1 base and J gave up 4 bases, with 10 bases separating them. CDR1 and CDR2 from the germline V gene are MGHRA and YSYEKL.

This chain connects TRBV11-2 to TRBJ2-1; tentative D call: TRBD2 (5 bases). The CDR3 extends over 15 amino acids. Trimming stripped 5 bases from V and 4 bases from J, with 15 bases between. Germline V gives CDR1 SGHAT, CDR2 FQNNGV. CDR3 sequence reads: CASSNRASMYNEQFF. The CDR3 coding sequence is TGTGCCAGCAGCAACCGGGCTAGCATGTACAATGAGCAGTTCTTC.

The J gene is TRBJ1-5, the V gene TRBV7-2; TRBD1 aligns across 7 bases. There are 16 residues in the CDR3. The germline V gene encodes CDR1 SGHTA and CDR2 FQGNSA. With 5 bases clipped from V and 7 bases from J, the junction kept 14 bases outside the gene matches. The CDR3 DNA is TGTGCCAGCAGCCCTCCTGGGGCAGGGGGACTGCAGCCCCAGCATTTT. Protein sequence: CASSPPGAGGLQPQHF.

CDR3 loop: CASSRDRGFNQPQHF. The CDR3, as DNA: TGTGCCAGCAGTCGGGACAGGGGATTCAATCAGCCCCAGCATTTT. The V call is TRBV2, the J call TRBJ1-5; 10 bases are shared with TRBD1. The germline CDR1 and CDR2 sequences are SNHLY and FYNNEI. The CDR3 sequence is 15 residues long. Unmatched junction bases numbered 4, after V lost 5 bases and J lost 3 bases.

The rearrangement links TRBV6-5 to TRBJ2-3; 10 bases fit TRBD2. The germline gives CDR1 MNHEY, CDR2 SVGAGI. CDR3 length: 15 amino acids. V lost 2 bases, J lost 1 base, and 0 bases stayed unmatched. The DNA for the CDR3 is TGTGCCAGCAGTTACCTAGCGGGGGGCACAGATACGCAGTATTTT. Translating it yields CASSYLAGGTDTQYF.

The chain combines TRBV5-5 with TRBJ2-1; D unresolved. The CDR3 extends over 13 amino acids. The V and J ends lost 3 bases and 4 bases respectively, with 8 bases between them. From germline, CDR1 is SGHKS and CDR2 YYEKEE (reference sequence). CDR3 coding DNA: TGTGCCAGCAGCTCGGTCCCGTACAATGAGCAGTTCTTC. Amino acid sequence: CASSSVPYNEQFF.

CDR3 protein: CASSLFRSGTEAFF. In DNA, the CDR3 is TGTGCCAGCAGCTTGTTTAGGTCGGGCACTGAAGCTTTCTTT. The rearrangement uses TRBV5-6 and TRBJ1-1; D remains unclear. The CDR3 is 14 residues long. Trimming removed 1 base from V and 4 bases from J, with 11 bases in between. Germline V CDR1 and CDR2: SGHDT, YYEEEE.

The chain couples TRBV2 to TRBJ2-5, with a weak D call TRBD1 (6 bases). The ends were cut back, 9 bases at V and 3 bases at J, with 17 bases in the middle. Germline CDR1 and CDR2: SNHLY and FYNNEI. CDR3 length: 14 residues. The CDR3 coding sequence is TGTGCCAGTTCCAGCAGGGGCGAGGAAGAGACCCAGTACTTC. It encodes CASSSRGEEETQYF.

The gene calls are TRBV4-2 and TRBJ2-3, with 9 positions matching TRBD2. CDR1 is LGHNA and CDR2 is YNFKEQ in the germline V gene. The CDR3 totals 18 residues. J lost 0 bases, V lost 0 bases, and 7 bases had no gene match. The CDR3 DNA follows: TGTGCCAGCAGCCAAGACTTAGGACTAGCGCCTAGCACAGATACGCAGTATTTT. Its translation: CASSQDLGLAPSTDTQYF.

The V gene is TRBV28, the J gene TRBJ1-2, with 8 bases aligning to TRBD1. This CDR3 has 15 residues. Germline V gene sequence: CDR1 MDHEN, CDR2 SYDVKM. The V gene end was trimmed by 6 bases and the J gene end by 5 bases; junction bases not matched to a gene: 11. CDR3 DNA sequence: TGTGCCAGCAGCCTCCCAGCAGGGGGCCAATATGGCTACACCTTC. This codes for CASSLPAGGQYGYTF.

The chain employs TRBV29-1 and TRBJ2-7; no reliable D call. This CDR3 contains 12 residues. The germline V gene encodes CDR1 SQVTM and CDR2 ANQGSEA. Trimming took 7 bases from V and 1 from J, leaving 11 bases between them. This CDR3 is CSASPGSYEQYF. As DNA, the CDR3 is TGCAGCGCCTCACCCGGGTCCTACGAGCAGTACTTC.